This entry describes one T cell receptor (beta chain). In the original processing: Quantification of nucleated cells was approximated via reference gene primer amplification. The method was immunoSEQ multiplex PCR; TCRdb's version includes in-frame clones alone and lacks a portion of them. V and J calls and clone size are as listed in that table; D and trimming were resolved from the DNA. Among roughly 88,000 clones listed, roughly 80% were seen once. This sample stems from a study of blood T cell repertoires in COVID-19. Study details: Researchers got acute and convalescent COVID-19 samples from the United States, Italy and Spain.

Germline values: CDR1 SGHRS, CDR2 YFSETQ. The J segment lost 4 bases and the V segment lost 2 bases, leaving 3 bases of the junction unmatched. The CDR3 extends over 15 amino acids. The chain is built from TRBV5-1 and TRBJ1-5; 10 bases map to TRBD1. The sequence was obtained from a woman of 80 years or more with acute or convalescent COVID-19. The sample consisted of peripheral blood. In DNA form, the CDR3 reads TGCGCCAGCAGCTTTTCGGGACAGGGGAATCAGCCCCAGCATTTT. Its translation is CASSFSGQGNQPQHF.